Presented here are 10 T cell receptor beta chains from one specimen sequenced in a study of T-cell memory formation after mild COVID-19. MiXCR, run by TCRdb on the 5' RACE reads, gives a single entry per CDR3 protein. This table holds fewer than 150,000 distinct CDR3 sequences, 15% to 20% found once. The specimen was PBMCs or a T cell subset sorted from them (not recorded which). The origin of the receptors is a man aged 18 to 29 who had mild COVID-19 (a few samples of this study predate the infection). Cell type and time point are not known.

This clonotype was seen at least ten times. This chain uses TRBV7-2 with TRBJ2-5; the D is unclear. Germline V gives CDR1 SGHTA, CDR2 FQGNSA. V was clipped by 5 bases and J by 1 base, with 8 bases between them. The CDR3 extends over 13 amino acids. The CDR3 DNA is TGTGCCAGCAGCCGCGCCACCCAAGAGACCCAGTACTTC. Translating gives CASSRATQETQYF.

This chain links TRBV24-1 with TRBJ2-2; D gene unclear. Germline CDR1 is KGHDR and CDR2 is SFDVKD. The CDR3 has 13 amino acids. V was trimmed by 4 bases and J by 2 bases, leaving 4 bases between them. The CDR3 coding sequence is TGTGCCACCAGTGAGCCTAACACCGGGGAGCTGTTTTTT. The encoded protein is CATSEPNTGELFF.

This clonotype was seen many times. CDR3 sequence: CASSLGAGLADTQYF. The CDR3 bases are TGTGCCAGCAGCTTAGGGGCGGGGTTGGCAGATACGCAGTATTTT. This rearrangement joins TRBV7-2 to TRBJ2-3; maybe TRBD2 (6 bases). Trimming took 1 base from V and 4 from J, leaving 12 bases between them. CDR3 size: 15 residues. CDR1 SGHTA and CDR2 FQGNSA come from the germline V gene.

V is TRBV20-1 and J is TRBJ1-2; D may be TRBD1 (6 bases). Germline V CDR1 and CDR2: DFQATT, SNEGSKA (reference sequence). This CDR3 region has 17 residues. Between the trimmed V and J ends, which lost 3 bases and 7 bases, there was a span of 27 bases. In nucleotides, the CDR3 is TGCAGTGCTAGTGGAGTTACAGGGCCCTTGTTTGCGGGTGGCTACACCTTC. The encoded protein is CSASGVTGPLFAGGYTF.

The chain uses TRBV7-2 and TRBJ2-5; D remains unclear. V lost 5 bases and J 2 bases, leaving 6 bases between the germline ends. CDR3 size: 12 residues. CDR1 is SGHTA, CDR2 FQGNSA, per germline. The CDR3 region is CASSLQQETQYF. The DNA for the CDR3 is TGTGCCAGCAGCCTCCAACAAGAGACCCAGTACTTC.

V and J are TRBV19 and TRBJ1-3; D remains unclear. The germline gives CDR1 LNHDA, CDR2 SQIVND (reference sequence). V dropped 6 bases and J dropped 0 bases, with 12 bases sitting between them. CDR3 size: 15 residues. The DNA for the CDR3 is TGTGCCAGTAGCGCGGACGCGGCCTCTGGAAACACCATATATTTT. Translation gives CASSADAASGNTIYF. Based on the CDR3 plus reference TRBV19 and TRBJ1-3, the full variable domain is DGGITQSPKYLFRKEGQNVTLSCEQNLNHDAMYWYRQDPGQGLRLIYYSQIVNDFQKGDIAEGYSVSREKKESFPLTVTSAQKNPTAFYLCASSADAASGNTIYFGEGSWLTVV.

There are a few counts of this clonotype. The gene calls are TRBV7-3 and TRBJ2-7; TRBD2 is a possible D gene (6 bases). V lost 5 bases and J lost 4, with 30 bases in between. Germline V gene sequence: CDR1 SGHTA, CDR2 FQGTGA. CDR3 size: 19 residues. The CDR3 spells CASSAKGPTRLELLYEQYV. DNA of the CDR3: TGTGCCAGCAGCGCAAAAGGCCCCACGCGACTAGAACTGTTATACGAGCAGTACGTC.

A few counts support this clonotype. The chain links TRBV28 to TRBJ2-3; TRBD2 matches 12 bases. CDR1 and CDR2 (germline): MDHEN, SYDVKM. The V and J ends lost 4 bases and 6 bases, in that order; junction bases with no gene match: 2. The CDR3 spans 14 residues. The CDR3 nucleotides are TGTGCCAGCAGTTATCTAGCGGGGGGGGATACGCAGTATTTT. Translating it yields CASSYLAGGDTQYF.

This clonotype was seen a few times. The chain couples TRBV6-5 to TRBJ1-6; TRBD1 is a possible D gene (6 bases). The CDR3 length is 14 residues. Germline assignment: CDR1 MNHEY and CDR2 SVGAGI. V lost 0 bases, J lost 14 bases, and 14 bases lay in between. The CDR3 spells CASSYSVIRDTLHF. The CDR3 DNA reads as TGTGCCAGCAGTTACTCGGTTATACGGGACACCCTCCACTTT.

This clonotype was counted only a few times. J is TRBJ1-2 and V is TRBV7-9; 9 bases are shared with TRBD1. CDR3 size: 14 residues. Germline CDR1 reads SEHNR; CDR2 reads FQNEAQ (reference sequence). J was trimmed by 10 bases and V by 4 bases; bases with no gene match: 10. The CDR3 is CASSSSGTGTDYTF. The CDR3 coding sequence is TGTGCCAGCAGCTCGTCCGGGACAGGGACAGACTACACCTTC.